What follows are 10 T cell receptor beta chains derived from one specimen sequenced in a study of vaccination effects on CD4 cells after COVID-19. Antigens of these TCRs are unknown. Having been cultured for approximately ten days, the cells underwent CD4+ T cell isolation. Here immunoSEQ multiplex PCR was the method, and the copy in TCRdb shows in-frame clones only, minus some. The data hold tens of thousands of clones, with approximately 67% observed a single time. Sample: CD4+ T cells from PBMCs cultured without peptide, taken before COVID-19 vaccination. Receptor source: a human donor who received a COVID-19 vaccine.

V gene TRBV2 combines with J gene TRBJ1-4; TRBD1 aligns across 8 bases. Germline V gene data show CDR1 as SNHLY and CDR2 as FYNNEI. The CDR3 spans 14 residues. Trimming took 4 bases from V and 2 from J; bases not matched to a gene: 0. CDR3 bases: TGTGCCAGCAGTGGACAGGGGACTAATGAAAAACTGTTTTTT. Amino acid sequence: CASSGQGTNEKLFF.

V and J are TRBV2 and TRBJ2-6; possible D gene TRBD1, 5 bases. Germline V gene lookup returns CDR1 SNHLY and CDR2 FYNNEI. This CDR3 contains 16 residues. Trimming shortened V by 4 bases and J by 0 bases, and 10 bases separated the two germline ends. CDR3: CASSGTFTSGANVLTF. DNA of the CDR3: TGTGCCAGCAGTGGGACATTTACCTCTGGGGCCAACGTCCTGACTTTC.

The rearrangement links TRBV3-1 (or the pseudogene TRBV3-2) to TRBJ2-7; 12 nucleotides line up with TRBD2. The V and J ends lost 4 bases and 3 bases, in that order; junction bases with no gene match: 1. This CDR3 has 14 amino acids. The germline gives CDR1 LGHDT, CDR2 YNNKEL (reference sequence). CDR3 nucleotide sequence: TGTGCCAGCAGCCTGACTAGCGGGAGCTACGAGCAGTACTTC. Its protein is CASSLTSGSYEQYF.

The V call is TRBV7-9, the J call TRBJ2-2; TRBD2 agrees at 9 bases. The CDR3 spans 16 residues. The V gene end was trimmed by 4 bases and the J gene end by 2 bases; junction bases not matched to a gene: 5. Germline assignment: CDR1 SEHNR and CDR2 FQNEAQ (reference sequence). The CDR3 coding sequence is TGTGCCAGCAGCTCCTTAGCGGGAGTAAACACCGGGGAGCTGTTTTTT. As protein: CASSSLAGVNTGELFF.

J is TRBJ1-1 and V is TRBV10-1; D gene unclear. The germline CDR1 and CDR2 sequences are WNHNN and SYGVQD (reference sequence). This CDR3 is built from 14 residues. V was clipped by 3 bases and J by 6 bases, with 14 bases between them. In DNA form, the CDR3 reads TGCGCCAGCAGTGAATCAGGAGGATTAGCTGAAGCTTTCTTT. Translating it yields CASSESGGLAEAFF.

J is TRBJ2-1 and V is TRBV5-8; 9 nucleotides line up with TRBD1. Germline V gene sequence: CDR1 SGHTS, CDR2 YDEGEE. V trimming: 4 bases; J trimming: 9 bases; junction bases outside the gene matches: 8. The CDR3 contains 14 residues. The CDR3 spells CASSDRDRVSEQFF. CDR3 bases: TGTGCCAGCAGCGACCGGGACAGGGTCTCTGAGCAGTTCTTC.

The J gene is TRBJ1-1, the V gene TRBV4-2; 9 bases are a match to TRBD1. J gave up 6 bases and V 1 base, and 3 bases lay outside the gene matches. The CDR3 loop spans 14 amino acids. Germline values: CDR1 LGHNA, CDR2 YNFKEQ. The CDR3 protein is CASSQGGQGAEAFF. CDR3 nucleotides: TGTGCCAGCAGCCAAGGGGGACAGGGTGCTGAAGCTTTCTTT.

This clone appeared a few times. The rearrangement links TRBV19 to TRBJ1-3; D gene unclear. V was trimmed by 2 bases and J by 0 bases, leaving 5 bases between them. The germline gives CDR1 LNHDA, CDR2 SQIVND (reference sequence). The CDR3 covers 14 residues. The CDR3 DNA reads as TGTGCCAGTAGTATACTGAACTCTGGAAACACCATATATTTT. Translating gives CASSILNSGNTIYF.

CDR3 nucleotide sequence: TGTGCCAGCAATAGAGACATGGGCCCTTCCGAGCAGTACTTC. Amino acids: CASNRDMGPSEQYF. The rearrangement uses TRBV2 and TRBJ2-7; no reliable D call. CDR3 length: 14 amino acids. Germline CDR1 reads SNHLY; CDR2 reads FYNNEI. The ends were cut back, 7 bases at V and 6 bases at J, with 19 bases in the middle.

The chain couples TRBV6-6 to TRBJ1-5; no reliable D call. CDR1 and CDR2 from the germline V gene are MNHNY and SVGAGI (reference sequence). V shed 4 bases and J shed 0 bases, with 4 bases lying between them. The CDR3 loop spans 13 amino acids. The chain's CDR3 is CASSFRSNQPQHF. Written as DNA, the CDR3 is TGTGCCAGCAGTTTCCGTAGCAATCAGCCCCAGCATTTT.